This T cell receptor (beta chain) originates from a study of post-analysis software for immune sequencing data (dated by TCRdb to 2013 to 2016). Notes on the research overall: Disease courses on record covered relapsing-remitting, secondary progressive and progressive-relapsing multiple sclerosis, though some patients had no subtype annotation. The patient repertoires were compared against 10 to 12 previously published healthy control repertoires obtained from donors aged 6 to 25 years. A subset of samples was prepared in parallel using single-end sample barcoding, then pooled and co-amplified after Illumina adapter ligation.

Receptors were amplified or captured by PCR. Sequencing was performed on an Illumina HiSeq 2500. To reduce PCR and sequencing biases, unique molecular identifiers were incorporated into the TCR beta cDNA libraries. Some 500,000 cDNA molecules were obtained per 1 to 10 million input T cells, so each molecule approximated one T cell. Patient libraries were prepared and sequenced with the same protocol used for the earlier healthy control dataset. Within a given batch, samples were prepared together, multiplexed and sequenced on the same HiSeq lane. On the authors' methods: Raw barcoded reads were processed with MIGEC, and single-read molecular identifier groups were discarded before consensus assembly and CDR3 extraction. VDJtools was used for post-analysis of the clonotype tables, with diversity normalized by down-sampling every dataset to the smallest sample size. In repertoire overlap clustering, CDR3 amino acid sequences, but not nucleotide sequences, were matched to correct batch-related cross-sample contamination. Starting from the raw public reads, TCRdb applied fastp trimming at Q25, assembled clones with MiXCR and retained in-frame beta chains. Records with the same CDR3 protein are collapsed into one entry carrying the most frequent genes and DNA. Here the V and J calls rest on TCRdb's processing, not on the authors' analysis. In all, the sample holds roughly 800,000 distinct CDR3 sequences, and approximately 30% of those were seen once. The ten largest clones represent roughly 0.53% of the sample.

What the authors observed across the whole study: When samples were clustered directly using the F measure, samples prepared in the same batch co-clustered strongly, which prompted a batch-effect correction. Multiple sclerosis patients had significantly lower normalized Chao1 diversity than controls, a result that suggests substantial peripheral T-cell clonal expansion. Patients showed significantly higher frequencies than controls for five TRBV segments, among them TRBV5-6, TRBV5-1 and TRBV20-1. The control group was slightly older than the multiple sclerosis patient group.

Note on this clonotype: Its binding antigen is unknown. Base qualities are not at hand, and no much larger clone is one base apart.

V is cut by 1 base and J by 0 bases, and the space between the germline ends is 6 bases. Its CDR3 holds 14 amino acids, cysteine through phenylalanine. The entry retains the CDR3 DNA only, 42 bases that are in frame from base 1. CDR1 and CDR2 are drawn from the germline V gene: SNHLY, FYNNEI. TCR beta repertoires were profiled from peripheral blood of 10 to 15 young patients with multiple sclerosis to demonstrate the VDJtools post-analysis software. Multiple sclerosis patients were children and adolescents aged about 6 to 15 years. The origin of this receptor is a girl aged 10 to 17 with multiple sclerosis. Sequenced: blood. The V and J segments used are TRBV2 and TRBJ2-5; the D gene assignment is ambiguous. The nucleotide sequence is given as TGTGCCAGCAGTGAAGTCCCGTACCAAGAGACCCAGTACTTC. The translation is CASSEVPYQETQYF.